This T cell receptor (beta chain) is from a study of shared clonotypes between healthy human individuals. As for the study in general: CD8 memory received one plate per donor, CD8 naive two, CD4 memory three and CD4 naive three.

In germline, CDR1 is MDHEN, CDR2 SYDVKM. This CDR3 is 15 amino acids long. J gave up 4 bases and V 6 bases, and 8 bases lay outside the gene matches. Study-wide points: Around 5% of naive CD4 clonotypes were common to a few donors.

About this clone: Its antigen remains unidentified.

Tens of thousands of T cell genomes, or approximately 0.2 ug DNA, went into the sorted-subset replicate PCRs. The repertoire was sequenced with immunoSEQ multiplex PCR; TCRdb's copy has only in-frame clones and lacks some. The sample holds some 2,000,000 clones, over 85% seen once. This chain links TRBV28 with TRBJ2-3; TRBD2 matches at 9 bases. Sequencing was performed on naive CD4+ T cells sorted from blood. Subset denoted: CD45RA+ positively selected. This clonotype was obtained from a man aged 18 to 29 in good health. This chain's CDR3 is CASSFSRGGPDTQYF. CDR3 bases: TGTGCCAGCAGCTTCTCGCGGGGGGGTCCAGATACGCAGTATTTT.